This T cell receptor (beta chain) is drawn from a study of cytomegalovirus exposure and HLA in healthy donors. Study-level results: Segments of the TCR beta V type were, in most cases, productive about 87% or about 30% of the time in an earlier analysis.

A few counts support this clone. The target antigen is unknown. The length of the CDR3 is 15 residues. J was trimmed by 1 base and V by 6 bases; bases with no gene match: 9. Germline V CDR1 and CDR2: MNHNS, SASEGT. PCR used 60 Vbeta primers and 13 Jbeta primers. Clones were sequenced by immunoSEQ multiplex PCR, and TCRdb holds only the in-frame ones, with some missing. The table lists around 140,000 clones, around 10% of them singletons. This TCR derives from a man in his fifties or sixties in good health and CMV-seronegative. J is TRBJ2-7 and V is TRBV6-1; 7 bases match TRBD2. The source material was PBMCs. CDR3 DNA sequence: TGTGCCAGCAGGGGAGGGCTAGCGGCATCCTACGAGCAGTACTTC. This translates into CASRGGLAASYEQYF.